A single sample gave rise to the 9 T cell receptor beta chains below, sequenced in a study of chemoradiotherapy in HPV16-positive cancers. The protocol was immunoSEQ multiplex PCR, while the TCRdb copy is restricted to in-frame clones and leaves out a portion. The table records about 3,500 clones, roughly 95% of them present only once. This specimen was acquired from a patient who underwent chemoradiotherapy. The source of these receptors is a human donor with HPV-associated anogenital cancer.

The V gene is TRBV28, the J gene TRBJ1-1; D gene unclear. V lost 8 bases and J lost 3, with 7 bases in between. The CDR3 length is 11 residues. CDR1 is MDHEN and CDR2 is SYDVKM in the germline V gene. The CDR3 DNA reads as TGTGCCAGCTTCTCGGACACTGAAGCTTTCTTT. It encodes CASFSDTEAFF. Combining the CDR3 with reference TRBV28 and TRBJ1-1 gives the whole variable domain DVKVTQSSRYLVKRTGEKVFLECVQDMDHENMFWYRQDPGLGLRLIYFSYDVKMKEKGDIPEGYSVSREKKERFSLILESASTNQTSMYLCASFSDTEAFFGQGTRLTVV.

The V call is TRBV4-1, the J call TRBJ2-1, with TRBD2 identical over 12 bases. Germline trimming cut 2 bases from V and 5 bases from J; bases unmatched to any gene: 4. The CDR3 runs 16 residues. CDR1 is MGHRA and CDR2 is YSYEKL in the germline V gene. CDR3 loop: CASSQPRTSGNNEQFF. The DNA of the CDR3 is TGCGCCAGCAGCCAACCCAGGACTAGCGGGAACAATGAGCAGTTCTTC.

The CDR3 region has the DNA TGCGCCAGCAGCCAAGATGTCACCGGGACAGCTGGAAACACCATATATTTT. Its protein product is CASSQDVTGTAGNTIYF. This chain connects TRBV4-1 to TRBJ1-3, with 7 bases lining up with TRBD1. The CDR3 is 17 amino acids. Germline loops: CDR1 MGHRA, CDR2 YSYEKL. V lost 0 bases to trimming and J lost 2 bases; unmatched junction nucleotides: 7.

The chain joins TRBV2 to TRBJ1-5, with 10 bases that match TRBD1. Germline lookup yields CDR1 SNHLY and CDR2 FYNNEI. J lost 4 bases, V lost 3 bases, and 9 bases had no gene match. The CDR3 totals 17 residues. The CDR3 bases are TGTGCCAGCAGTGACATGGACAGGGGGACAGGAAATCAGCCCCAGCATTTT. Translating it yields CASSDMDRGTGNQPQHF.

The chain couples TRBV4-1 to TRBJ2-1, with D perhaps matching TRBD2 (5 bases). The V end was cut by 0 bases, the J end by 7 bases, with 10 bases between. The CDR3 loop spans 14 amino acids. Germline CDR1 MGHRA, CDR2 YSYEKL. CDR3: CASSQDGGWNEQFF. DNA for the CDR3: TGCGCCAGCAGCCAAGATGGCGGGTGGAATGAGCAGTTCTTC.

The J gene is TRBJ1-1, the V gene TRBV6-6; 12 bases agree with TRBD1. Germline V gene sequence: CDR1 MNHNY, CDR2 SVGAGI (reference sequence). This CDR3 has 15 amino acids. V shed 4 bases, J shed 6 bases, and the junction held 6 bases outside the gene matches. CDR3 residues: CASSSPGQGASEAFF. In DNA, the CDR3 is TGTGCCAGCAGTTCGCCGGGACAGGGGGCCTCTGAAGCTTTCTTT.

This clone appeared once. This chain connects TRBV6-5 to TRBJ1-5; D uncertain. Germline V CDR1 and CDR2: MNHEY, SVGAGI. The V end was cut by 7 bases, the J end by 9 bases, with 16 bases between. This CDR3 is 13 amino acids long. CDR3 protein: CASKRVFTAPQHF. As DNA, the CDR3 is TGTGCCAGCAAAAGGGTGTTCACTGCGCCCCAGCATTTT.

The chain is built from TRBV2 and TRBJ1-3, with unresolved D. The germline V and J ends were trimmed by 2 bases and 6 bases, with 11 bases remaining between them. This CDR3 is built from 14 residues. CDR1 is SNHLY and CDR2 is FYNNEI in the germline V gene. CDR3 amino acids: CASSELIGENTIYF. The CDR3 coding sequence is TGTGCCAGCAGTGAATTAATCGGGGAAAACACCATATATTTT. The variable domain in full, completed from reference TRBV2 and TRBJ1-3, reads EPEVTQTPSHQVTQMGQEVILRCVPISNHLYFYWYRQILGQKVEFLVSFYNNEISEKSEIFDDQFSVERPDGSNFTLKIRSTKLEDSAMYFCASSELIGENTIYFGEGSWLTVV.

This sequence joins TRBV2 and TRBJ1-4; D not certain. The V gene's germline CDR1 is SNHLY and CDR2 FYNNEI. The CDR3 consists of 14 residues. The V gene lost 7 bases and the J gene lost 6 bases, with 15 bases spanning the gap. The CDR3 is CASTGQGNDEKLFF. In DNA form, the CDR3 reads TGTGCCAGCACCGGCCAAGGCAATGATGAAAAACTGTTTTTT.